Below, 17 T cell receptor beta chains from the same sample are listed, as sequenced in a study of T cell repertoires in cytomegalovirus infection. TCRdb independently ran MiXCR on the reads; one entry per CDR3 protein. The profile shows 700,000 to 950,000 distinct CDR3 sequences, around a third of them singletons. Their target antigens are unknown. The material was cultured CD8+ T cells from PBMCs, obtained from culture after CMV antigen stimulation. These receptors all come from a human donor in good health (CMV status not recorded). Some clones in this sample may be carry-over from other donors' samples.

This clonotype was found many times. V and J are TRBV7-2 and TRBJ1-5; no reliable D call. CDR1 is SGHTA and CDR2 is FQGNSA in the germline V gene. This CDR3 comprises 14 residues. Between the trimmed V and J ends, which lost 3 bases and 6 bases, there was a span of 12 bases. The CDR3 bases are TGTGCCAGCAGCTTGCGGGCGCAAGTTCAGCCCCAGCATTTT. Translation gives CASSLRAQVQPQHF.

The chain uses TRBV11-3 and TRBJ2-3; possibly TRBD2 for D (6 bases). Germline V gives CDR1 SGHNT, CDR2 YENEEA. The ends were cut back, 5 bases at V and 2 bases at J, with 17 bases in the middle. The CDR3 runs 16 residues. CDR3 protein: CASSPRAGLVTDTQYF. The DNA for the CDR3 is TGTGCCAGCAGCCCCCGGGCGGGGCTTGTCACAGATACGCAGTATTTT.

This rearrangement joins TRBV20-1 to TRBJ1-2; D is uncertain. CDR3 length: 13 residues. Per germline, CDR1 DFQATT and CDR2 SNEGSKA (reference sequence). V dropped 0 bases and J dropped 7 bases, with 12 bases sitting between them. The CDR3 region has the DNA TGCAGTGCTAGAGATTCTGGGGAGCCTGGCTACACCTTC. Translated: CSARDSGEPGYTF.

This clonotype was seen only a few times. For the CDR3, the DNA is TGTGCCAGCAGTTTAGATTCGTGGGGAGGAAACGAGCAGTACGTC. Protein: CASSLDSWGGNEQYV. The genes are TRBV12-3 or TRBV12-4 and TRBJ2-7; maybe TRBD2 (6 bases). V gave up 1 base and J gave up 5 bases, with 15 bases separating them. This CDR3 spans 15 amino acids.

Notes on this clonotype: The junction departs from the called germline gene at one end, perhaps through a read error. The chain has TRBV7-2 and TRBJ1-5; D uncertain. The germline V gene has CDR1 SGHTA and CDR2 FQGNSA. The CDR3 covers 14 residues. The CDR3 loop is CDSSLGGFNQPQHF. For the CDR3, the DNA is TGTGACAGCAGCTTAGGAGGCTTCAATCAGCCCCAGCATTTT.

V usage is TRBV6-2 or TRBV6-3 and J usage is TRBJ2-2; D unresolved. The CDR3 is made up of 15 amino acids. The germline CDR1 and CDR2 sequences are MNHEY and SVGEGT. V was clipped by 4 bases and J by 0 bases, with 9 bases between them. CDR3 in DNA: TGTGCCAGCAGTTGGGCTACCCCGAACACCGGGGAGCTGTTTTTT. This gives the protein CASSWATPNTGELFF.

The rearrangement links TRBV28 to TRBJ2-7; no reliable D call. V lost 6 bases and J lost 6, with 12 bases in between. The CDR3 is made up of 12 amino acids. Germline V gene lookup returns CDR1 MDHEN and CDR2 SYDVKM. The DNA for the CDR3 is TGTGCCAGCAGCCATCCGGGTGGCGAGCAGTACGTC. Amino acid sequence: CASSHPGGEQYV.

This clonotype was detected only a few times. The chain links TRBV27 to TRBJ2-7; D possibly corresponds to TRBD1 (6 bases). V was trimmed by 0 bases and J by 3 bases, leaving 9 bases between them. This CDR3 has 14 amino acids. Germline CDR1 and CDR2: MNHEY and SMNVEV (reference sequence). CDR3: CASSLSTGLYEQYF. CDR3 nucleotides: TGTGCCAGCAGTTTATCGACAGGTCTCTACGAGCAGTACTTC.

The chain has TRBV12-3 or TRBV12-4 and TRBJ2-5; 7 nucleotides align to TRBD1. V lost 3 bases and J lost 4; bases outside the gene matches: 20. This CDR3 has 19 residues. CDR3 loop: CASSFITSIERGLRETQYF. The CDR3 nucleotides are TGTGCCAGCAGTTTTATCACTTCGATTGAAAGGGGGCTACGAGAGACCCAGTACTTC.

The chain uses TRBV6-1 and TRBJ2-5; 12 nucleotides agree with TRBD2. The ends lost 6 bases at V and 3 bases at J; junction bases unmatched: 5. Germline loops: CDR1 MNHNS, CDR2 SASEGT. The CDR3 has 15 amino acids. CDR3 region: CASRIRTSGEETQYF. As DNA, the CDR3 is TGTGCCAGCAGAATCCGGACTAGCGGGGAAGAGACCCAGTACTTC.

This clonotype was seen at least ten times. This chain joins TRBV7-9 and TRBJ1-2, with D uncertain. Per the germline V gene, CDR1 is SEHNR and CDR2 is FQNEAQ (reference sequence). The CDR3 runs 14 residues. Trimming left V 2 bases short and J 6 bases short, with 13 bases between. In DNA form, the CDR3 reads TGTGCCAGCAGCTTATTCGGGTCCGGGGATGGCTACACCTTC. It specifies CASSLFGSGDGYTF.

The sample holds a few counts of this clonotype. The J gene is TRBJ2-3, the V gene TRBV6-6; D is perhaps TRBD1 (5 bases). CDR3 length: 15 amino acids. The germline V gene has CDR1 MNHNY and CDR2 SVGAGI (reference sequence). Trimming cost V 1 base and J 2 bases, with 10 bases left between them. CDR3 residues: CASSYFPGYTDTQYF. CDR3 nucleotide sequence: TGTGCCAGCAGTTACTTTCCAGGGTACACAGATACGCAGTATTTT.

This chain uses TRBV29-1 with TRBJ2-1, with TRBD2 matching 7 bases. V dropped 1 base and J dropped 0; count of bases not matched to a gene: 6. The CDR3 contains 16 residues. Germline loops: CDR1 SQVTM, CDR2 ANQGSEA. The CDR3 reads CSVEGWVAGSYNEQFF. The CDR3 coding sequence is TGCAGCGTTGAAGGATGGGTAGCGGGCTCCTACAATGAGCAGTTCTTC.

The gene calls are TRBV6-5 and TRBJ2-3; D remains ambiguous. Germline V lookup: CDR1 MNHEY, CDR2 SVGAGI. There are 12 residues in the CDR3. Trimming removed 6 bases from V and 3 bases from J, with 7 bases in between. Here the CDR3 DNA reads TGTGCCAGCAGGACGGCTACAGATACGCAGTATTTT. Encoded protein: CASRTATDTQYF.

This clonotype was picked up a small number of times. This CDR3 is CASSLTSPGDTQYF. The CDR3 region has the DNA TGTGCCAGCAGTCTTACATCCCCCGGGGATACGCAGTATTTT. The chain joins TRBV12-3 or TRBV12-4 to TRBJ2-3; D not certain. V gave up 5 bases and J gave up 6 bases, with 15 bases separating them. This CDR3 comprises 14 residues.

This clonotype was seen only a few times. The chain recombines TRBV12-5 with TRBJ1-1; D remains unclear. Germline lookup yields CDR1 LGHNT and CDR2 FRNRAP. Trimming took off 3 bases at V and 0 bases at J, with 8 bases between the two ends. This CDR3 is built from 14 residues. The CDR3 here is CASGFSSMNTEAFF. In DNA form, the CDR3 reads TGTGCTAGTGGTTTTTCCTCCATGAACACTGAAGCTTTCTTT. Full variable domain (rest looked up from reference TRBV12-5 and TRBJ1-1): DARVTQTPRHKVTEMGQEVTMRCQPILGHNTVFWYRQTMMQGLELLAYFRNRAPLDDSGMPKDRFSAEMPDATLATLKIQPSEPRDSAVYFCASGFSSMNTEAFFGQGTRLTVV.

J is TRBJ1-6 and V is TRBV28, with TRBD1 identical over 7 bases. The ends lost 3 bases at V and 4 bases at J; junction bases unmatched: 3. Germline assignment: CDR1 MDHEN and CDR2 SYDVKM. This CDR3 comprises 15 residues. In DNA form, the CDR3 reads TGTGCCAGCAGTTTTATGGGACAGTATAATTCACCCCTCCACTTT. It encodes CASSFMGQYNSPLHF. Combining the CDR3 with reference TRBV28 and TRBJ1-6 gives the whole variable domain DVKVTQSSRYLVKRTGEKVFLECVQDMDHENMFWYRQDPGLGLRLIYFSYDVKMKEKGDIPEGYSVSREKKERFSLILESASTNQTSMYLCASSFMGQYNSPLHFGNGTRLTVT.